One and the same sample provided the 15 T cell receptor beta chains below, sequenced in a study of blood T cell repertoires in COVID-19. Produced via immunoSEQ multiplex PCR; TCRdb's table is partial and in-frame only. The sample includes 35,000 to 50,000 clones, around 83% seen only once; the top ten take 5.5% to 6.5%. Source material: peripheral blood. These receptors all stem from a woman older than 75 with acute or convalescent COVID-19.

The genes are TRBV18 and TRBJ2-1; perhaps TRBD1 as D (5 bases). Looked up from germline, CDR1 is KGHSH and CDR2 is LQKENI. The CDR3 is 14 residues long. Trimming pared 2 bases from V and 5 bases from J, leaving 10 bases between. This chain's CDR3 is CASSPSGSHNEQFF. CDR3 coding DNA: TGTGCCAGCTCACCATCAGGGTCTCACAATGAGCAGTTCTTC. Using reference TRBV18 and TRBJ2-1 for the parts outside the CDR3, the full variable domain is NAGVMQNPRHLVRRRGQEARLRCSPMKGHSHVYWYRQLPEEGLKFMVYLQKENIIDESGMPKERFSAEFPKEGPSILRIQQVVRGDSAAYFCASSPSGSHNEQFFGPGTRLTVL.

This clone has a single count. The chain employs TRBV19 and TRBJ1-6; weak D call: TRBD1 (5 bases). CDR1 is LNHDA and CDR2 is SQIVND in the germline V gene (reference sequence). The CDR3 has 15 residues. V lost 2 bases to trimming and J lost 3 bases, with 8 bases between them. CDR3 in amino acids: CASSIQGIYNSPLHF. The CDR3 region has the DNA TGTGCCAGTAGTATACAGGGTATCTATAATTCACCCCTCCACTTT.

The chain employs TRBV11-2 and TRBJ1-1; D not certain. The CDR3 consists of 15 residues. From germline, CDR1 is SGHAT and CDR2 FQNNGV. V lost 2 bases and J lost 1, with 11 bases in between. CDR3 coding DNA: TGTGCCAGCAGCTTAAATACAGAGGGGAACACTGAAGCTTTCTTT. This encodes CASSLNTEGNTEAFF.

The chain is built from TRBV9 and TRBJ1-2, with TRBD1 matching 7 bases. Looked up from germline, CDR1 is SGDLS and CDR2 is YYNGEE. Trimming removed 3 bases from V and 8 bases from J; junction bases left unmatched: 10. This CDR3 contains 14 residues. Here the CDR3 DNA reads TGTGCCAGCAGCGCGTTGAAGGGGGCGGGAGGCTACACCTTC. Translating it yields CASSALKGAGGYTF. Variable domain in full (rest from reference TRBV9 and TRBJ1-2): DSGVTQTPKHLITATGQRVTLRCSPRSGDLSVYWYQQSLDQGLQFLIQYYNGEERAKGNILERFSAQQFPDLHSELNLSSLELGDSALYFCASSALKGAGGYTFGSGTRLTVV.

This clone has just one count. The chain joins TRBV7-9 to TRBJ1-3; D not certain. CDR1 is SEHNR and CDR2 is FQNEAQ in the germline V gene (reference sequence). The CDR3 contains 15 residues. V lost 2 bases and J 3 bases, leaving 11 bases between the germline ends. The CDR3 region is CASSLYLALGNTIYF. In nucleotides, the CDR3 is TGTGCCAGCAGCTTATACCTCGCGCTTGGAAACACCATATATTTT.

This clone occurred a few times. The chain combines TRBV18 with TRBJ2-5; 8 nucleotides agree with TRBD2. The CDR3 sequence is 19 residues long. CDR1 is KGHSH and CDR2 is LQKENI in the germline V gene. The V gene end was trimmed by 4 bases and the J gene end by 1 base; junction bases not matched to a gene: 17. The CDR3 region has the DNA TGTGCCAGCTCACAACTTGGCGGGGGGCGACCGAGCCCCCAAGAGACCCAGTACTTC. Amino acid sequence: CASSQLGGGRPSPQETQYF. Together with reference TRBV18 and TRBJ2-5, the CDR3 gives the full variable domain: NAGVMQNPRHLVRRRGQEARLRCSPMKGHSHVYWYRQLPEEGLKFMVYLQKENIIDESGMPKERFSAEFPKEGPSILRIQQVVRGDSAAYFCASSQLGGGRPSPQETQYFGPGTRLLVL.

The V call is TRBV6-5, the J call TRBJ1-4; D not certain. V gave up 2 bases and J gave up 3 bases, with 10 bases separating them. The CDR3 contains 15 residues. Germline CDR1 MNHEY, CDR2 SVGAGI. The CDR3 protein is CASSYASGANEKLFF. CDR3 nucleotide sequence: TGTGCCAGCAGTTACGCTTCAGGCGCTAATGAAAAACTGTTTTTT.

V gene TRBV6-5 combines with J gene TRBJ2-7; tentative D call: TRBD1 (6 bases). Germline V gene data show CDR1 as MNHEY and CDR2 as SVGAGI. Trimming took 6 bases from V and 0 from J, leaving 12 bases between them. The CDR3 runs to 14 residues. CDR3 in DNA: TGTGCCAGCAGGGAGAACAGGGACTCCTACGAGCAGTACTTC. It specifies CASRENRDSYEQYF.

As for this clone: The junction departs from germline at one end; a sequencing error may be responsible. The chain couples TRBV27 to TRBJ1-5; D may be TRBD1 (5 bases). The CDR3 contains 16 residues. CDR1 and CDR2 from the germline V gene are MNHEY and SMNVEV (reference sequence). CDR3 in DNA: TGTGCCAGCTGTTTACCGAGGACGCCGGGGGGAGAGCCCCAGCATTTT. Protein product: CASCLPRTPGGEPQHF.

The V gene is TRBV6-1, the J gene TRBJ1-4; 9 positions agree with TRBD1. CDR1 and CDR2 from the germline V gene are MNHNS and SASEGT. The CDR3 runs to 16 residues. The ends lost 3 bases at V and 8 bases at J; junction bases unmatched: 10. Written as DNA, the CDR3 is TGTGCCAGCAGTGACATTCCGGGACAGGGTTGGGAAAAACTGTTTTTT. Amino acid sequence: CASSDIPGQGWEKLFF.

Concerning this clone: The same CDR3 also results from other DNA sequences found in this sample. The V and J genes are TRBV10-1 and TRBJ2-7; possible D gene TRBD2, 7 bases. Germline values: CDR1 WNHNN, CDR2 SYGVQD (reference sequence). V lost 3 bases and J 3 bases, leaving 12 bases between the germline ends. The CDR3 contains 14 residues. The DNA for the CDR3 is TGCGCCAGCAGTGATGGCGGGGGACACTACGAGCAGTACTTC. This codes for CASSDGGGHYEQYF.

This rearrangement joins TRBV6-5 to TRBJ1-4, with a weak D call TRBD1 (6 bases). The CDR3 contains 13 residues. Between the trimmed V and J ends, which lost 6 bases and 7 bases, there was a span of 12 bases. Germline V CDR1 and CDR2: MNHEY, SVGAGI. This CDR3 is CASRRGAREKLFF. DNA of the CDR3: TGTGCCAGCAGACGGGGGGCTCGTGAAAAACTGTTTTTT.

This rearrangement joins TRBV5-1 to TRBJ1-1; tentative D call: TRBD1 (6 bases). Germline V gives CDR1 SGHRS, CDR2 YFSETQ. The V gene lost 3 bases and the J gene lost 0 bases, with 24 bases spanning the gap. The CDR3 sequence is 19 residues long. CDR3 nucleotide sequence: TGCGCCAGCAGCTCCTACCCAGCGAGCCTCACAGGGTTGAACACTGAAGCTTTCTTT. Translated, it gives CASSSYPASLTGLNTEAFF.

This rearrangement joins TRBV29-1 to TRBJ1-1; a possible D gene is TRBD1 (6 bases). The CDR3 is 13 amino acids. The V gene lost 2 bases and the J gene lost 1 base, with 8 bases spanning the gap. Germline V CDR1 and CDR2: SQVTM, ANQGSEA. The CDR3, as DNA: TGCAGCGTTGAACAGGGGCCGAACACTGAAGCTTTCTTT. Its translation: CSVEQGPNTEAFF.

The chain is built from TRBV28 and TRBJ2-1; D perhaps matches TRBD1 (5 bases). This CDR3 has 14 amino acids. Germline CDR1 MDHEN, CDR2 SYDVKM. Trimming cost V 2 bases and J 3 bases, with 8 bases left between them. The CDR3 sequence is CASSLRQRYNEQFF. DNA of the CDR3: TGTGCCAGCAGTTTACGACAGCGCTACAATGAGCAGTTCTTC.